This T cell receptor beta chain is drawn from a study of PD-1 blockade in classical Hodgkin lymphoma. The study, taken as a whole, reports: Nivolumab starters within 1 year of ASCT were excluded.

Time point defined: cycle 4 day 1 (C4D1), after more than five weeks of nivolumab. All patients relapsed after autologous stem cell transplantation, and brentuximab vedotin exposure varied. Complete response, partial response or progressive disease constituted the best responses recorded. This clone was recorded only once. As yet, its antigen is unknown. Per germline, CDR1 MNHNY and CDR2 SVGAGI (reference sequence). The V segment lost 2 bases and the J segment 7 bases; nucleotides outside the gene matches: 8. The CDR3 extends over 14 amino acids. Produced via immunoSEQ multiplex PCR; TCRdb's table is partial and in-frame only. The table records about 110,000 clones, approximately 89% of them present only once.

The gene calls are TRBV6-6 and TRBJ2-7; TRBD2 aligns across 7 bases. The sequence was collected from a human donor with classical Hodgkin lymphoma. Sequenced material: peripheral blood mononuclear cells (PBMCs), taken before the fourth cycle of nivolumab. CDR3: CASSYAAGGVEQYF. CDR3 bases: TGTGCCAGCAGTTACGCCGCTGGGGGGGTGGAGCAGTACTTC.